This T cell receptor beta chain was observed in a study of shared clonotypes between healthy human individuals. Whole-study results and caveats: Clonotypes that were shared across a handful of donors made up approximately 5% of naive CD4 clonotypes.

CD45RO-negative, CCR7-positively selected cells formed the naive CD8 fraction, excluding terminally differentiated effector memory CD45RA+ cells. Within Nashville, Tennessee resided all donors, each a Caucasian adult. A note on this clone: Its antigen is not known.

Libraries were prepared by immunoSEQ multiplex PCR; TCRdb keeps only in-frame clonotypes and omits some of them. The repertoire holds about 2.2 million clones, with 85% to 95% as singletons. Material: naive CD8+ T cells from PBMCs. The receptor was derived from a man younger than 35 in good health. Some clones in this sample may be carry-over from other donors' samples.

CDR3 loop: CSVEDDGFHEQYF. The CDR3 region has the DNA TGCAGCGTTGAAGATGATGGGTTTCACGAGCAGTACTTC. V usage is TRBV29-1 and J usage is TRBJ2-7; D is uncertain. With 0 bases removed from V and 5 bases from J, the gap between germline ends came to 11 bases. The CDR3 is 13 residues long. Germline assignment: CDR1 SQVTM and CDR2 ANQGSEA.